This T cell receptor beta chain was identified during a study of T cell responses to AZD1222 COVID-19 vaccine. General study findings and limits: Only after the peak T cell response were repertoires sampled. Most donors were white British and more were female, and clonal diversity was possibly underestimated.

The CDR3 is 17 amino acids. From germline, CDR1 is KGHDR and CDR2 SFDVKD. V lost 5 bases and J 2 bases, leaving 20 bases between the germline ends. Data came from immunoSEQ multiplex PCR; TCRdb stores just in-frame clones and leaves some out. The data contain under 140,000 clones, roughly 90% of them singletons. Note on this clone: What it recognizes is unknown.

The sequence was collected from an adult who received the AZD1222 COVID-19 vaccine. The chain recombines TRBV24-1 with TRBJ1-2, with D possibly matching TRBD1 (5 bases). The sequenced sample was peripheral blood, obtained 28 days after the second AZD1222 dose. CDR3 amino acids: CATSGGPGEHGNYGYTF. In DNA form, the CDR3 reads TGTGCCACCAGTGGGGGCCCGGGGGAGCATGGGAACTATGGCTACACCTTC.